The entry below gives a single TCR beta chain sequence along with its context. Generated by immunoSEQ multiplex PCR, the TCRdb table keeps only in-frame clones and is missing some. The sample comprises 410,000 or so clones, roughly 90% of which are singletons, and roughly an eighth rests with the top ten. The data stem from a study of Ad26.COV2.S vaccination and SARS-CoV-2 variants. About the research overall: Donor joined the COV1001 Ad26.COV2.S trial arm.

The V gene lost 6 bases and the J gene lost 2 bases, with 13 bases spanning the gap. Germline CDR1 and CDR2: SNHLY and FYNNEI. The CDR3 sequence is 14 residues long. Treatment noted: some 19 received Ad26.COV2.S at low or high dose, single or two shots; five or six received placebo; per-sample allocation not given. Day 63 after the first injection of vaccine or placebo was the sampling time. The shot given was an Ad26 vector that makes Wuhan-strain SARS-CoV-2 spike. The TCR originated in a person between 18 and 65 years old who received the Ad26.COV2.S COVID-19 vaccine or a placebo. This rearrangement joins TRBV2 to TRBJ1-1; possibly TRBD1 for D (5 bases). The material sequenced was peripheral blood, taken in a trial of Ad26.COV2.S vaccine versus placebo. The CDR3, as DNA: TGTGCCAGCAGGGCCGGGACGGATAACACTGAAGCTTTCTTT. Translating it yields CASRAGTDNTEAFF.